The 16 T cell receptor beta chains below all came from one sample that was sequenced in a study of T cells after yellow fever vaccination. TCRdb ran MiXCR on the 5' RACE reads and lists one entry per CDR3 protein. The table has around 550,000 distinct CDR3 sequences, 19% seen once. Sample: PBMCs, taken 15 days after the yellow fever booster vaccination. Every receptor here comes from a man in his thirties or forties who received the YFV17D yellow fever vaccine.

This clonotype has just one count. The genes are TRBV12-3 or TRBV12-4 and TRBJ1-4; D unclear. V lost 5 bases and J lost 2, with 9 bases in between. The CDR3 is made up of 14 amino acids. As DNA, the CDR3 is TGTGCCAGCAGTCAACAGAGCACTAATGAAAAACTGTTTTTT. Translated, it gives CASSQQSTNEKLFF.

This chain connects TRBV19 to TRBJ2-5, with D possibly being TRBD2 (5 bases). Trimming removed 7 bases from V and 5 bases from J, with 14 bases in between. This CDR3 has 13 amino acids. Germline values: CDR1 LNHDA, CDR2 SQIVND (reference sequence). DNA of the CDR3: TGTGCCAGTACCCCGTCATCGGGGGAGACCCAGTACTTC. Protein sequence: CASTPSSGETQYF.

This clonotype has more than one count but fewer than ten. This rearrangement joins TRBV5-1 to TRBJ2-3, with D perhaps assigned TRBD1 or TRBD2 (5 bases each). Trimming left V 0 bases short and J 2 bases short, with 16 bases between. This CDR3 comprises 17 residues. Germline lookup yields CDR1 SGHRS and CDR2 YFSETQ. In nucleotides, the CDR3 is TGCGCCAGCAGCTTGGGAAATTCGGGACCGAACACAGATACGCAGTATTTT. Its translation: CASSLGNSGPNTDTQYF.

The chain carries TRBV4-1 and TRBJ2-5, with 7 bases matching TRBD2. CDR3 size: 17 residues. Germline CDR1 is MGHRA and CDR2 is YSYEKL. J gave up 4 bases and V 1 base, and 12 bases lay outside the gene matches. The CDR3 DNA sequence: TGCGCCAGCAGCCAAGCCCCTAGCGGAGCCAAAGGAGAGACCCAGTACTTC. This codes for CASSQAPSGAKGETQYF.

This chain uses TRBV19 with TRBJ2-1; D tentatively fits TRBD1 or TRBD2 (6 bases each). The germline CDR1 and CDR2 sequences are LNHDA and SQIVND (reference sequence). The ends were cut back, 10 bases at V and 4 bases at J, with 20 bases in the middle. The CDR3 totals 15 residues. CDR3 loop: CATSRRDNPYNEQFF. In nucleotides, the CDR3 is TGTGCCACCTCCAGGCGGGACAACCCGTACAATGAGCAGTTCTTC.

The chain uses TRBV11-3 and TRBJ2-3; tentative D call: TRBD2 (6 bases). Deletions cut 4 bases from V and 6 bases from J, with 17 bases between. CDR1 and CDR2 from the germline V gene are SGHNT and YENEEA. The CDR3 spans 15 residues. CDR3 amino acids: CASSSHSQGGDTQYF. The DNA for the CDR3 is TGTGCCAGCAGCTCCCATTCCCAGGGAGGCGATACGCAGTATTTT.

This clonotype has a handful of counts. This rearrangement joins TRBV5-1 to TRBJ2-7, with TRBD2 matching 8 bases. The germline V gene encodes CDR1 SGHRS and CDR2 YFSETQ. Trimming at V came to 4 bases and at J to 5 bases, leaving 11 bases not matched to a gene. This CDR3 has 15 residues. The CDR3 here is CASSASTSAWNEQYF. CDR3 nucleotides: TGCGCCAGCAGCGCATCGACTAGCGCGTGGAACGAGCAGTACTTC.

This clonotype turned up a few times. The chain joins TRBV7-9 to TRBJ2-1, with D tentatively TRBD2 (6 bases). CDR3 size: 13 residues. Germline loops: CDR1 SEHNR, CDR2 FQNEAQ (reference sequence). Deletions cut 4 bases from V and 10 bases from J, with 14 bases between. The CDR3 nucleotides are TGTGCCAGCAGCTCGCTAGCGAGCGACGAGCAGTTCTTC. As protein: CASSSLASDEQFF.

CDR3 loop: CASSQETGSGEQYF. The CDR3 nucleotides are TGTGCCAGCAGCCAAGAGACAGGGTCGGGCGAGCAGTACTTC. The chain has TRBV4-2 and TRBJ2-7, with 7 nucleotides matching TRBD1. Germline assignment: CDR1 LGHNA and CDR2 YNFKEQ. The CDR3 is 14 amino acids. With V trimmed by 0 bases and J by 6 bases, 5 bases remained unmatched.

This clonotype was detected a few times. The genes are TRBV10-3 and TRBJ2-7, with TRBD1 matching 8 bases. V was pared by 6 bases and J by 5 bases, with 3 bases of the junction left unmatched. CDR3 size: 12 residues. Germline V gene lookup returns CDR1 ENHRY and CDR2 SYGVKD. The CDR3 loop reads CAISQGADEQYF. The CDR3 region has the DNA TGTGCCATCAGCCAGGGGGCTGACGAGCAGTACTTC.

This clonotype turned up a few times. The chain links TRBV5-1 to TRBJ2-2; D not certain. The CDR3 consists of 16 residues. Trimming left V 1 base short and J 1 base short, with 11 bases between. Germline V gives CDR1 SGHRS, CDR2 YFSETQ. CDR3 in DNA: TGCGCCAGCAGCTTGAGAACAACCATGAACACCGGGGAGCTGTTTTTT. Amino acid sequence: CASSLRTTMNTGELFF.

This clonotype turned up a few times. The chain combines TRBV6-5 with TRBJ2-3; D may be TRBD1 or TRBD2 (5 bases each). Trimming cost V 6 bases and J 2 bases, with 15 bases left between them. The CDR3 consists of 15 residues. The germline CDR1 and CDR2 sequences are MNHEY and SVGAGI. CDR3 sequence reads: CASRAGTASTDTQYF. The CDR3 nucleotides read TGTGCCAGCAGGGCCGGGACCGCTTCCACAGATACGCAGTATTTT.

J is TRBJ2-5 and V is TRBV9, with D hard to call. CDR1 and CDR2 (germline): SGDLS, YYNGEE. V lost 0 bases to trimming and J lost 2 bases, with 8 bases between them. There are 14 residues in the CDR3. The CDR3 reads CASSVAPSQETQYF. CDR3 coding DNA: TGTGCCAGCAGCGTAGCGCCATCGCAAGAGACCCAGTACTTC.

The CDR3 loop reads CASSTRDGQETQYF. In DNA form, the CDR3 reads TGTGCCAGCAGCACCCGGGACGGCCAAGAGACCCAGTACTTC. The genes are TRBV12-3 or TRBV12-4 and TRBJ2-5, with D perhaps given as TRBD1 or TRBD2 (5 bases each). The CDR3 loop spans 14 amino acids. V was shortened by 6 bases and J by 1 base, with 12 bases between the two germline ends.

This clonotype was recorded a few times. The genes are TRBV12-3 or TRBV12-4 and TRBJ1-2, with D possibly TRBD1 on 6 matching bases. Trimming cost V 3 bases and J 3 bases, with 8 bases left between them. This CDR3 is built from 13 residues. The chain's CDR3 is CASSLDSYYGYTF. DNA for the CDR3: TGTGCCAGCAGTTTGGACAGCTACTATGGCTACACCTTC.

A note on this clonotype: One end of the junction varies from germline; a read error may be responsible. The rearrangement joins TRBV15 to TRBJ2-5, with D uncertain. The CDR3 totals 13 residues. Germline V gene lookup returns CDR1 LNHNV and CDR2 YYDKDF (reference sequence). The chain's CDR3 is CATSLRGLEAQYF. DNA for the CDR3: TGTGCCACCAGCCTTCGTGGCCTAGAGGCCCAGTACTTC.